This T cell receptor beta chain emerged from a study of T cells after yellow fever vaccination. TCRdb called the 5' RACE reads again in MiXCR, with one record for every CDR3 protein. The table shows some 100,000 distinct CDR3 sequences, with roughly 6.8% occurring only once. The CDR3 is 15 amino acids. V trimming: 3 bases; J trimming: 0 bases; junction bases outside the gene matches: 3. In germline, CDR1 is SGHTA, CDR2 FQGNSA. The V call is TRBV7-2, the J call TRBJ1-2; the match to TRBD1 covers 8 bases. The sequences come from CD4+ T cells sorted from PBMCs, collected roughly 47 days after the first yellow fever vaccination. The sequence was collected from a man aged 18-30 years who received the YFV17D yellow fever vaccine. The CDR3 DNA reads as TGTGCCAGCAGCTTCGACAGGGGCCCTAACTATGGCTACACCTTC. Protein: CASSFDRGPNYGYTF.